These 7 T cell receptor beta chains came from one sample sequenced in a study of T cell clonality in common variable immunodeficiency. The study's findings and limits: In common variable immunodeficiency, TCR beta chains reportedly carried fewer deletions and N-nucleotide insertions.

Their cognate antigens are unknown. Profiling relied on immunoSEQ multiplex PCR, and the TCRdb table lists in-frame clones only, not all of them. The sample gives tens of thousands of clones, none seen only once, and the top ten clones hold roughly 5.6%. The sequenced sample was peripheral blood mononuclear cells. The receptors shown here come from a human donor with common variable immunodeficiency.

This clone was counted between two and nine times. The read finishes 3 residues shy of the CDR3 end, and the germline J gene is used to complete it. The chain couples TRBV7-2 to TRBJ1-6, with 11 bases fitting TRBD1. Trimming cost V 5 bases and J 10 bases; bases outside gene matches: 7. CDR3 length: 15 residues. Germline CDR1 and CDR2: SGHTA and FQGNSA. CDR3 bases read: TGTGCCAGCAGCACGGGACAGGGGGTGGTGTCACCC. Protein sequence: CASSTGQGVVSP. The whole CDR3 protein is CASSTGQGVVSPLHF.

With regard to this clone: Read coverage stops 3 residues before the CDR3 terminus; the germline J gene supplies the remainder. This chain joins TRBV13 and TRBJ1-1; TRBD1 might be the D (6 bases). Germline lookup yields CDR1 PRHDT and CDR2 FYEKMQ (reference sequence). Trimming removed 5 bases at V and 3 bases at J, with 16 bases between. The CDR3 is 15 amino acids. CDR3 in amino acids: CASSQGDIRDTEAFF. The covered CDR3 bases are TGTGCCAGCAGCCAAGGGGACATTAGGGACACTGAA.

Ten or more counts support this clone. Sequencing ends 3 residues short of the CDR3 end; the germline J gene provides the rest. The rearrangement uses TRBV18 and TRBJ2-7; possible D gene TRBD1, 6 bases. Germline CDR1 is KGHSH and CDR2 is LQKENI. V lost 3 bases to trimming and J lost 1 base, with 10 bases between them. The CDR3 covers 14 residues. This chain's CDR3 is CASSPGTQSYEQYF. Partial CDR3 DNA: TGTGCCAGCTCACCGGGGACACAGTCCTACGAG.

CDR3 DNA, as far as it was read: TGCGCCAGCAGCTTGTGGGACAGGGATAATTCACCC. Amino acid sequence: CASSLWDRDNSP. From start to end, the CDR3 is CASSLWDRDNSPLHF. The rearrangement links TRBV5-1 to TRBJ1-6, with 9 bases identical to TRBD1. The CDR3 end falls 3 residues outside the read, so it is completed with the germline J gene. This CDR3 spans 15 amino acids. V lost 1 base and J lost 5; bases outside the gene matches: 1. Germline V lookup: CDR1 SGHRS, CDR2 YFSETQ.

This clone was detected ten times or more. The observed sequence ends 3 residues before the CDR3 terminus, with the missing tail filled in from the germline J gene. The V gene is TRBV6-2 or TRBV6-3, the J gene TRBJ2-5; D is unresolved. From germline, CDR1 is MNHEY and CDR2 SVGEGT. V lost 0 bases and J lost 2, with 10 bases in between. CDR3 length: 15 amino acids. CDR3 DNA, as far as it was read: TGTGCCAGCAGTTACTCGATGAACAGACAAGAGACC. This sequence encodes CASSYSMNRQET. The whole CDR3 protein reads CASSYSMNRQETQYF.

This clone has more than one count but fewer than ten. The read stops 3 residues short of the end of the CDR3; the missing end is completed from the germline J gene. This chain joins TRBV7-9 and TRBJ1-4; 7 bases agree with TRBD1. V shed 0 bases, J shed 8 bases, and the junction held 6 bases outside the gene matches. The germline CDR1 and CDR2 sequences are SEHNR and FQNEAQ (reference sequence). The CDR3 loop spans 15 amino acids. The sequenced part of the CDR3 DNA is TGTGCCAGCAGCTTAGCTTTAGGGGGCCAGGAAAAA. This sequence encodes CASSLALGGQEK. The complete CDR3 reads CASSLALGGQEKLFF.

Many counts were recorded for this clone. The read finishes 3 residues shy of the CDR3 end, and the germline J gene is used to complete it. The chain joins TRBV5-1 to TRBJ2-2; TRBD1 aligns across 9 bases. Germline V gives CDR1 SGHRS, CDR2 YFSETQ. The CDR3 has 15 residues. Germline trimming cut 2 bases from V and 7 bases from J; bases unmatched to any gene: 6. The covered CDR3 bases are TGCGCCAGCAGCTTAGCTACAGGGGGCAGCGGGGAG. Translated: CASSLATGGSGE. The entire CDR3 protein reads CASSLATGGSGELFF.